These 18 T cell receptor beta chains were all obtained from the same sample, sequenced in a study of T cell responses to AZD1222 COVID-19 vaccine. Generated by immunoSEQ multiplex PCR, the TCRdb table keeps only in-frame clones and is missing some. The table has 95,000 to 150,000 clones, about 87% seen once. The source material was peripheral blood, sampled on day 0 of AZD1222 vaccination. Receptors originate from an adult in good health.

The gene calls are TRBV7-8 and TRBJ1-5; D gene uncertain. The V gene's germline CDR1 is SGHVS and CDR2 FQNEAQ. The CDR3 is made up of 14 amino acids. Trimming cost V 4 bases and J 3 bases, with 10 bases left between them. The CDR3 region is CASSYRTDNQPQHF. CDR3 nucleotide sequence: TGTGCCAGCAGCTACCGGACGGACAATCAGCCCCAGCATTTT.

The chain uses TRBV6-4 and TRBJ2-3; D is perhaps TRBD1 (6 bases). Per the germline V gene, CDR1 is MRHNA and CDR2 is SNTAGT. V was shortened by 0 bases and J by 1 base, with 8 bases between the two germline ends. The CDR3 runs to 15 residues. The CDR3 here is CASSDSPGGTDTQYF. The CDR3 DNA reads TGTGCCAGCAGTGACTCGCCAGGGGGCACAGATACGCAGTATTTT.

This chain uses TRBV19 with TRBJ1-5; 7 bases map to TRBD1. CDR1 is LNHDA, CDR2 SQIVND, per germline (reference sequence). There are 15 residues in the CDR3. The V and J ends lost 6 bases and 7 bases, in that order; junction bases with no gene match: 12. The CDR3 reads CASRGEGQFSQPQHF. The DNA of the CDR3 is TGTGCCAGTAGGGGAGAGGGACAGTTTAGCCAGCCCCAGCATTTT.

This chain links TRBV4-3 with TRBJ2-2; 9 nucleotides match TRBD1. Germline V gene sequence: CDR1 LGHNA, CDR2 YSLEER. V was clipped by 0 bases and J by 5 bases; unmatched bases: 13. The length of the CDR3 is 19 residues. The CDR3 coding sequence is TGCGCCAGCAGCCAAGATCGGGTCTTCTGGGGACAGGGTACCGGGGAGCTGTTTTTT. This translates into CASSQDRVFWGQGTGELFF.

The V call is TRBV29-1, the J call TRBJ2-7, with D perhaps TRBD2 (6 bases). This CDR3 spans 12 amino acids. Germline-derived CDR1 and CDR2 are SQVTM and ANQGSEA. V gave up 7 bases and J gave up 0 bases, with 10 bases separating them. Written as DNA, the CDR3 is TGCAGCGGTCTCGGGAGCTCCTACGAGCAGTACTTC. As protein: CSGLGSSYEQYF.

The rearrangement links TRBV19 to TRBJ1-1, with TRBD1 as a possible D gene (6 bases). Germline loops: CDR1 LNHDA, CDR2 SQIVND (reference sequence). The V end was cut by 6 bases, the J end by 0 bases, with 17 bases between. The CDR3 spans 16 residues. CDR3 bases: TGTGCCAGTAGGCCCACAGGGAAGGGGATGAACACTGAAGCTTTCTTT. This gives the protein CASRPTGKGMNTEAFF.

The chain carries TRBV19 and TRBJ1-2; 8 bases line up with TRBD1. Trimming removed 6 bases from V and 1 base from J; junction bases left unmatched: 16. This CDR3 contains 18 residues. Germline CDR1 is LNHDA and CDR2 is SQIVND (reference sequence). The CDR3 DNA reads as TGTGCCAGTAGCCACCTTGGGGCAGGGGGCCGATATAACTATGGCTACACCTTC. This translates into CASSHLGAGGRYNYGYTF.

In its sample, this clone was seen a few times. The chain links TRBV11-2 to TRBJ1-1; 8 bases agree with TRBD1. This CDR3 comprises 15 residues. V was pared by 5 bases and J by 1 base, with 6 bases of the junction left unmatched. CDR1 is SGHAT, CDR2 FQNNGV, per germline. The CDR3 nucleotides read TGTGCCAGCAGCCCTGGACAGGGAAGGAACACTGAAGCTTTCTTT. Translating gives CASSPGQGRNTEAFF.

This rearrangement joins TRBV7-8 to TRBJ2-7; no firm D call. Trimming pared 5 bases from V and 4 bases from J, leaving 12 bases between. The CDR3 has 13 amino acids. Germline CDR1 reads SGHVS; CDR2 reads FQNEAQ. The chain's CDR3 is CASSDAGWYEQYF. The CDR3 DNA follows: TGTGCCAGCAGCGATGCCGGGTGGTACGAGCAGTACTTC.

The chain has TRBV7-9 and TRBJ1-2, with 7 bases matching TRBD1. This CDR3 spans 15 amino acids. The germline V gene encodes CDR1 SEHNR and CDR2 FQNEAQ (reference sequence). J was trimmed by 5 bases and V by 7 bases; bases with no gene match: 13. The CDR3 reads CASNELATGSYGYTF. DNA of the CDR3: TGTGCCAGCAACGAACTTGCGACAGGGAGTTATGGCTACACCTTC.

This clone was counted a single time. The gene calls are TRBV2 and TRBJ1-5; D remains ambiguous. Trimming cost V 4 bases and J 4 bases, with 17 bases left between them. Germline V gene lookup returns CDR1 SNHLY and CDR2 FYNNEI. The CDR3 has 16 residues. CDR3 in amino acids: CASSGTYRVRNQPQHF. In DNA, the CDR3 is TGTGCCAGCAGTGGTACGTATAGGGTGAGAAATCAGCCCCAGCATTTT.

V and J are TRBV6-2 or TRBV6-3 and TRBJ1-5; unclear D gene. The CDR3 runs to 16 residues. The germline V gene encodes CDR1 MNHEY and CDR2 SVGEGT. Trimming took 4 bases from V and 4 from J, leaving 17 bases between them. The CDR3 spells CASSSASGKRNQPQHF. In DNA, the CDR3 is TGTGCCAGCAGTTCCGCGTCTGGGAAGAGGAATCAGCCCCAGCATTTT.

This chain joins TRBV4-3 and TRBJ1-1, with D perhaps matching TRBD1 (6 bases). CDR3 size: 14 residues. V shed 0 bases and J shed 6 bases, with 11 bases lying between them. The germline V gene has CDR1 LGHNA and CDR2 YSLEER. The DNA for the CDR3 is TGCGCCAGCAGCCAAGAGGCGGGGGGCGCTGAAGCTTTCTTT. It is translated as CASSQEAGGAEAFF.

This clone has ten or more counts. V usage is TRBV11-2 and J usage is TRBJ2-7; 11 nucleotides match TRBD1. V trimming: 4 bases; J trimming: 4 bases; junction bases outside the gene matches: 6. The CDR3 runs to 15 residues. CDR1 is SGHAT, CDR2 FQNNGV, per germline. The CDR3 region is CASSYRTGGRYEQYF. DNA of the CDR3: TGTGCCAGCAGCTACCGGACAGGGGGCCGGTACGAGCAGTACTTC.

The chain joins TRBV6-5 to TRBJ1-6; no firm D call. V shed 6 bases and J shed 6 bases, with 9 bases lying between them. CDR3 length: 13 amino acids. Germline V gives CDR1 MNHEY, CDR2 SVGAGI. DNA for the CDR3: TGTGCCAGCAGGCGGGAGTTTAATTCACCCCTCCACTTT. It yields the protein CASRREFNSPLHF.

J is TRBJ1-6 and V is TRBV19; D gene ambiguous. Looked up from germline, CDR1 is LNHDA and CDR2 is SQIVND (reference sequence). This CDR3 region has 14 residues. V lost 3 bases to trimming and J lost 5 bases, with 8 bases between them. This CDR3 reads CASSIPTNNSPLHF. CDR3 sequence (DNA): TGTGCCAGTAGTATCCCAACCAATAATTCACCCCTCCACTTT.

Of note for this clone: Additional DNA sequences in this sample encode the identical CDR3. This rearrangement joins TRBV27 to TRBJ1-1; the D is unclear. Trimming shortened V by 3 bases and J by 5 bases, and 4 bases separated the two germline ends. Germline V lookup: CDR1 MNHEY, CDR2 SMNVEV (reference sequence). The CDR3 consists of 11 residues. CDR3 nucleotide sequence: TGTGCCAGCAGTTTGGGAACTGAAGCTTTCTTT. Residues: CASSLGTEAFF.

The chain recombines TRBV18 with TRBJ1-4; maybe TRBD1 (6 bases). The germline gives CDR1 KGHSH, CDR2 LQKENI. The CDR3 loop spans 15 amino acids. Trimming took 1 base from V and 6 from J, leaving 12 bases between them. DNA for the CDR3: TGTGCCAGCTCACCACGCGGGGGGCTTGATGAAAAACTGTTTTTT. Amino acid sequence: CASSPRGGLDEKLFF. Combining the CDR3 with reference TRBV18 and TRBJ1-4 gives the whole variable domain NAGVMQNPRHLVRRRGQEARLRCSPMKGHSHVYWYRQLPEEGLKFMVYLQKENIIDESGMPKERFSAEFPKEGPSILRIQQVVRGDSAAYFCASSPRGGLDEKLFFGSGTQLSVL.